The T cell receptor beta chain described here comes from a study of beta chain features in type 1 diabetes. Study-level results: High-TCR-expressing cells could be over-represented by cDNA sequencing.

Purity above 95% was achieved in all sorted populations. This clone was counted only a few times. Its antigen is not identified. Per germline, CDR1 SGHNT and CDR2 YYREEE (reference sequence). CDR3 length equals 14 residues. V shed 0 bases and J shed 0 bases, with 1 base lying between them. The investigators reverse transcribed all of the isolated RNA, so they sequenced expressed TCRB transcripts. Reads from naive, central memory and regulatory T cell samples averaged roughly 3.6 million. The method was immunoSEQ multiplex PCR; TCRdb's version includes in-frame clones alone and lacks a portion of them. The sample records some 900,000 clones, 17% being singletons.

The V and J genes are TRBV5-4 and TRBJ2-6; the D is unclear. The specimen sequenced was naive CD4+ T cells from blood. This TCR was recovered from a woman aged 18 to 35 in good health. CDR3 protein: CASSLDSGANVLTF. For the CDR3, the DNA is TGTGCCAGCAGCTTGGACTCTGGGGCCAACGTCCTGACTTTC.